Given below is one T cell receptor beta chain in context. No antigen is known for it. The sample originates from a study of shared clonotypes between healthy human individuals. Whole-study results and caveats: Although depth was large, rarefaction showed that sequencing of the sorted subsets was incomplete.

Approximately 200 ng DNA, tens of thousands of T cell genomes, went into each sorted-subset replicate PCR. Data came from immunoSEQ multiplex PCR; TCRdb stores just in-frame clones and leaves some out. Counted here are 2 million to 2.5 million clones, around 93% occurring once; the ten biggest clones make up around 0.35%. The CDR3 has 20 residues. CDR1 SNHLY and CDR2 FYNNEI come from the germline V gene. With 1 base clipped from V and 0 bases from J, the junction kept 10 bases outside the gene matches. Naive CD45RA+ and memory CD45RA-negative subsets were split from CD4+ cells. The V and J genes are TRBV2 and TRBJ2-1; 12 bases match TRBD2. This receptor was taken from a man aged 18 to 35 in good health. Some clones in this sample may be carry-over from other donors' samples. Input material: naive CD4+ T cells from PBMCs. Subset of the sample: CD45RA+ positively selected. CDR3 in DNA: TGTGCCAGCAGTGAAGTGGGACTAGCGGGTTACTACAACTCCTACAATGAGCAGTTCTTC. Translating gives CASSEVGLAGYYNSYNEQFF.